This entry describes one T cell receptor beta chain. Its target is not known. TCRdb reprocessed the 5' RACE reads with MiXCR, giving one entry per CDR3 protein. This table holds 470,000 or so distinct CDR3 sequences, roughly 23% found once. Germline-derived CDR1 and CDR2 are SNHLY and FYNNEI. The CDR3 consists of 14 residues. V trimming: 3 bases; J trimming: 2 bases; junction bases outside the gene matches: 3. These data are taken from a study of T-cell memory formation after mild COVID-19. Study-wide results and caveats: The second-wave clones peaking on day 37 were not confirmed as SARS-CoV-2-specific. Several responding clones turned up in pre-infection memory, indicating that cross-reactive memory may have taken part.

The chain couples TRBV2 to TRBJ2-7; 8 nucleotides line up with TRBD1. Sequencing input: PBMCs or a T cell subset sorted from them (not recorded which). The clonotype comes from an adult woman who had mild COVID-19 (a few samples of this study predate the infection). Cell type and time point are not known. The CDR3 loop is CASSDPGGPYEQYF. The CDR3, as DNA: TGTGCCAGCAGTGACCCAGGGGGCCCCTACGAGCAGTACTTC.